Presented here are 6 T cell receptor beta chains from one specimen sequenced in a study of shared clonotypes between healthy human individuals. Clones were read by immunoSEQ multiplex PCR, and TCRdb kept only the in-frame ones, dropping some. In the table there are a few hundred thousand clones, over 60% of which are singletons. The sample taken for sequencing was PBMCs. Receptors originate from a woman aged 40 to 50 in good health. Some clones in this sample may be carry-over from other donors' samples.

In this sample, this clone turned up once. This chain links TRBV5-8 with TRBJ2-2; the D is unclear. V lost 6 bases, J lost 8 bases, and 17 bases lay in between. The germline CDR1 and CDR2 sequences are SGHTS and YDEGEE. This CDR3 has 14 residues. DNA of the CDR3: TGTGCCAGCAACCAAGGATCGGCGGCAGGGGAGCTGTTTTTT. It specifies CASNQGSAAGELFF.

The chain couples TRBV6-1 to TRBJ2-7; D is possibly TRBD1 (7 bases). The length of the CDR3 is 13 residues. The ends were cut back, 3 bases at V and 4 bases at J, with 10 bases in the middle. The germline V gene encodes CDR1 MNHNS and CDR2 SASEGT. CDR3 sequence reads: CASSDQGGYEQYF. The CDR3, as DNA: TGTGCCAGCAGTGATCAGGGGGGATACGAGCAGTACTTC.

The rearrangement links TRBV4-3 to TRBJ2-7, with TRBD2 matching 7 bases. The trim removed 0 bases at V and 2 bases at J, leaving 7 bases unmatched. Germline CDR1 and CDR2: LGHNA and YSLEER. The CDR3 runs to 16 residues. CDR3 protein: CASSQEWDLAAYEQYF. The CDR3 bases are TGCGCCAGCAGCCAAGAGTGGGATCTAGCGGCCTACGAGCAGTACTTC.

The chain couples TRBV30 to TRBJ2-1; TRBD2 matches at 7 bases. CDR1 is GTSNPN, CDR2 SVGIG, per germline (reference sequence). CDR3 length: 15 amino acids. V dropped 4 bases and J dropped 3; count of bases not matched to a gene: 9. CDR3 coding DNA: TGTGCCTGGAATCGCGGGAGCGAAAACTACAATGAGCAGTTCTTC. It specifies CAWNRGSENYNEQFF.

As for this clone: With a far larger clone one base away, a read error is the likely cause. V is TRBV27 and J is TRBJ2-5; D is perhaps TRBD1 or TRBD2 (5 bases each). Gene TRBJ2-7 matches the end of the DNA better, so the J call may be wrong. CDR1 and CDR2 from the germline V gene are MNHEY and SMNVEV (reference sequence). The length of the CDR3 is 12 residues. In nucleotides, the CDR3 is TGTGCCAGCAAGGGACCCCACTACGAGCAGTACTTC. Translation gives CASKGPHYEQYF.

V and J are TRBV5-1 and TRBJ2-5; D call uncertain. V lost 4 bases and J 5 bases, leaving 15 bases between the germline ends. CDR3 size: 14 residues. The germline V gene has CDR1 SGHRS and CDR2 YFSETQ. The CDR3, as DNA: TGCGCCAGCAGCGTTGTAAGGCCCTGGGAGACCCAGTACTTC. Protein sequence: CASSVVRPWETQYF.